A selection of T cell receptor beta chains follows, all from one sample in a study of T cell repertoires in cytomegalovirus infection. TCRdb reprocessed the reads via MiXCR and lists one record per CDR3 protein. The data contain fewer than 850,000 distinct CDR3 sequences, roughly 29% of them singletons. Their cognate antigens are unknown. The specimen was cultured CD8+ T cells from PBMCs, collected from culture after CMV antigen stimulation. The receptor source for this set is a human donor in good health (CMV status not recorded). Some clones in this sample may be carry-over from other donors' samples. Each CDR3 is given without its conserved first and last residue. The D gene is left open where the match is weak.

len | d_gene | v_gene | CDR3aa
15 | TRBD2 | TRBV11-2 | ASSLDFGRGAGDTQY
13 | - | TRBV7-9 | ASSWDTTSTDTQY
14 | TRBD1 | TRBV12-5 | ASGLDRDRVYNEQF
15 | - | TRBV25-1 | ASSFPHKLEFRETQY
12 | - | TRBV7-6 | ASSLVGRGEEQF
13 | TRBD1 | TRBV19 | ATREDRGLNTEAF
13 | - | TRBV18 | ASSLRDPPSGELF
18 | - | TRBV6-6 | ASSRPEVYIGGTFDYGYT
13 | TRBD2 | TRBV7-9 | ASSSSGGPLDEQF
12 | TRBD1 | TRBV7-9 | ASSSRDRFDEQF
11 | - | TRBV7-6 | ASSKTGTDTQY
16 | TRBD2 | TRBV5-6 | ASSWGLAGAPSYNEQF
15 | - | TRBV4-1 | ASSQEGVGGAADTQY
12 | - | TRBV12-3/TRBV12-4 | ASILGWGNTEAF
11 | - | TRBV4-2 | ASSQTDRTEAF
11 | - | TRBV27 | ASSLIWHDEQF
11 | - | TRBV7-9 | ASSSSEGASLH
13 | - | TRBV7-9 | ASSKAVGMNTEAF
16 | TRBD1 | TRBV14 | ASSQAGTGKLLNTEAF
14 | - | TRBV6-6 | ASSRGGAYSNQPQH
11 | TRBD1 | TRBV2 | ASSETGGRGYT
13 | - | TRBV13 | ASSLGRGAKNIQY
12 | - | TRBV2 | ASSERGRLYEQY
11 | - | TRBV6-2/TRBV6-3 | ATEGFMNTEAF
13 | TRBD1 | TRBV28 | ASSFRTGVQETQY
13 | TRBD1 | TRBV10-2 | ASLSGQGRNYGYT
15 | TRBD2 | TRBV6-2/TRBV6-3 | ASSYSRLAGGDNEQF
13 | TRBD1 | TRBV12-3/TRBV12-4 | ASSPWLGGDTEAF
12 | - | TRBV7-9 | ASSLVEDNQPQH
13 | TRBD2 | TRBV27 | ASSYTSGGQETQY
10 | - | TRBV11-3 | ASSSGQLELF
15 | TRBD1 | TRBV7-9 | ASGLVGLTGVHNEQF
11 | - | TRBV4-2 | ASSQARNTEAF
12 | - | TRBV27 | ASSHFEGIDEQY
13 | TRBD1 | TRBV23-1 | ASSLKGDRSYEQY
16 | - | TRBV27 | ASSSYLGAPHPNNEQF
14 | - | TRBV19 | ASSINTITGQNGYT
15 | TRBD2 | TRBV7-9 | ASISEAGGRRVETQY
10 | - | TRBV6-2/TRBV6-3 | ASRGPKNEQF
10 | TRBD1 | TRBV7-9 | ASGTGTYEQY
9 | - | TRBV10-3 | AINTRTEAF
14 | - | TRBV7-8 | ASSLAGRGNTGELF
19 | - | TRBV7-6 | ASGSPPQIGGDLTPNTEAF
15 | - | TRBV6-8 | ASSYSKGQGLIYGYT
11 | - | TRBV20-1 | SARVGGSYEQY
13 | TRBD1 | TRBV5-4 | ASSLAGTGRHEQY
13 | TRBD2 | TRBV19 | ASNPGGHSYNEQF
13 | - | TRBV27 | ASSLSTGSGETQY
11 | TRBD2 | TRBV6-2/TRBV6-3 | ASSRTSMVTQY
11 | - | TRBV7-9 | ASSPQGAEKLF
13 | - | TRBV11-2 | ASSLILATGDTLY
15 | TRBD2 | TRBV28 | ASSFRGLAGESLTQY
13 | TRBD1 | TRBV7-2 | ASSLLGTANTEAF
15 | - | TRBV7-9 | ASSLGGRTTNTGELF
11 | - | TRBV7-9 | ASSLPPHSPLH
12 | TRBD1 | TRBV6-6 | ASMIRGADQPQH
11 | - | TRBV6-6 | ASSSPRNNEQF
13 | - | TRBV7-9 | ASSSVQAGRDTQY
13 | TRBD1 | TRBV27 | ASSLSTGGWDTQY